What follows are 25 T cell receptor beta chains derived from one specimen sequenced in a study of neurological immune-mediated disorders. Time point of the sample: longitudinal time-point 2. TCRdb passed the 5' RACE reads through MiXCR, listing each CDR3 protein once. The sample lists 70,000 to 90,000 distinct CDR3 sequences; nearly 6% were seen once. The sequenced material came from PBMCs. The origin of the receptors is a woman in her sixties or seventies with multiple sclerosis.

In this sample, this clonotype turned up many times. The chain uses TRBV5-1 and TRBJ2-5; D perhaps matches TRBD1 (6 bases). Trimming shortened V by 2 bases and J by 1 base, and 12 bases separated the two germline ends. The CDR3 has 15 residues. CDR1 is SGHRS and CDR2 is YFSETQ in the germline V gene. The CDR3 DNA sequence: TGCGCCAGCAGCTTCCCAGGGACAACCCAAGAGACCCAGTACTTC. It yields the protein CASSFPGTTQETQYF.

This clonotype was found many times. The CDR3 DNA reads as TGTGCCAGCAGCCAAGGGACTAGCGGGGGTTGGGGCTACGAGCAGTACTTC. Protein sequence: CASSQGTSGGWGYEQYF. V gene TRBV4-2 combines with J gene TRBJ2-7, with 13 bases that match TRBD2. V was pared by 1 base and J by 3 bases, with 6 bases of the junction left unmatched. Germline-derived CDR1 and CDR2 are LGHNA and YNFKEQ. This CDR3 region has 17 residues.

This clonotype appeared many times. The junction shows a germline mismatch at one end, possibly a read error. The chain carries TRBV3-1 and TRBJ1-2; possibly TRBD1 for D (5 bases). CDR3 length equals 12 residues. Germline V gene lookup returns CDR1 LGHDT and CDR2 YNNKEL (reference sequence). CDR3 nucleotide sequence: TGTGCCAGCACCCAACTGGGGGGTGGCTACACCTTC. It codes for CASTQLGGGYTF.

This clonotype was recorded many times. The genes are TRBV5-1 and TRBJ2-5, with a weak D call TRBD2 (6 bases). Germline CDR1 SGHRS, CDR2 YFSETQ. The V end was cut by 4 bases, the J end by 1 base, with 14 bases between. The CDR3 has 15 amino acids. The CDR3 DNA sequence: TGCGCCAGCAGCCCTGCGGGGATATTCCAAGAGACCCAGTACTTC. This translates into CASSPAGIFQETQYF.

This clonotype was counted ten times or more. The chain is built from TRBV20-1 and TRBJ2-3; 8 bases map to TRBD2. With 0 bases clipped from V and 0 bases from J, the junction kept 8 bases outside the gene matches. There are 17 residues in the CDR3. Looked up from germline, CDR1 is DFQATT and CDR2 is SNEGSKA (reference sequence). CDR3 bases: TGCAGTGCTAGAGATCCCTTTCGGGGGGGTAGCACAGATACGCAGTATTTT. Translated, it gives CSARDPFRGGSTDTQYF.

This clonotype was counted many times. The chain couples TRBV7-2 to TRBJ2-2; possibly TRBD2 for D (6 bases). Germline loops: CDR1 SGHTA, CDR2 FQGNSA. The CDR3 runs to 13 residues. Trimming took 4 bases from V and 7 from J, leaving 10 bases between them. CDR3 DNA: TGTGCCAGCAGCTCTGCGGGATTCGGGGAGCTGTTTTTT. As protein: CASSSAGFGELFF.

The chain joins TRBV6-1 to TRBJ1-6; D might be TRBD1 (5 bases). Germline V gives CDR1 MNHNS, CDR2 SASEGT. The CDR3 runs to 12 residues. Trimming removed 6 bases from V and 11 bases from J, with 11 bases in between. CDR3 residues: CASRDGGAPLHF. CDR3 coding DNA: TGTGCCAGCAGAGACGGGGGTGCACCCCTCCACTTT.

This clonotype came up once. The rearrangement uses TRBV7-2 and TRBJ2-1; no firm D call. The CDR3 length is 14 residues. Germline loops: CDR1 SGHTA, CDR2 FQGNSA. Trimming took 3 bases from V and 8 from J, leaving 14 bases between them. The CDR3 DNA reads TGTGCCAGCAGCTTTTTTTCCCGCCCGGATGAGCAGTTCTTC. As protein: CASSFFSRPDEQFF.

CDR3 residues: CASSQGGVNGYTF. CDR3 nucleotide sequence: TGCGCCAGCAGCCAGGGTGGGGTGAATGGCTACACCTTC. The chain couples TRBV5-1 to TRBJ1-2, with a possible D match to TRBD1 (5 bases). Per the germline V gene, CDR1 is SGHRS and CDR2 is YFSETQ. V dropped 4 bases and J dropped 6 bases, with 13 bases sitting between them. The CDR3 contains 13 residues.

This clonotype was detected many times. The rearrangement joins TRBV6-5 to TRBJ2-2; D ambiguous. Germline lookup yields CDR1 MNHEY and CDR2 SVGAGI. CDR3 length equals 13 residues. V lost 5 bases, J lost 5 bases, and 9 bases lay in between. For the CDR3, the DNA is TGTGCCAGCAGTGGAAGGACGACCGGGGAGCTGTTTTTT. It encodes CASSGRTTGELFF.

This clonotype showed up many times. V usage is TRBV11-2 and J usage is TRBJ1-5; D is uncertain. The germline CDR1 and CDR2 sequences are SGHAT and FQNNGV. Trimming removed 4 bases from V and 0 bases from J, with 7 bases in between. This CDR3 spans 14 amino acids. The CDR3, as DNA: TGTGCCAGCAGCTCGGAGGTTAGCAATCAGCCCCAGCATTTT. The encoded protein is CASSSEVSNQPQHF.

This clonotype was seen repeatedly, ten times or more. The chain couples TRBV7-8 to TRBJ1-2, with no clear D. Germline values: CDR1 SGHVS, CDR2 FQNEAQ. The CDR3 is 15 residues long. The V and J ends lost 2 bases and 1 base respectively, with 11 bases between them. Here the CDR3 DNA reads TGTGCCAGCAGCTTACTAGGCACCATTAACTATGGCTACACCTTC. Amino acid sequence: CASSLLGTINYGYTF.

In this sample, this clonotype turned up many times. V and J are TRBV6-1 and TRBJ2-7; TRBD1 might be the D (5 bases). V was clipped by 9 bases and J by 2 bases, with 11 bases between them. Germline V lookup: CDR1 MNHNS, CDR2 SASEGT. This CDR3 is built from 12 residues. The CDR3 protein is CASLDRPYEQYF. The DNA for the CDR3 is TGTGCCAGTCTCGACAGACCCTACGAGCAGTACTTC.

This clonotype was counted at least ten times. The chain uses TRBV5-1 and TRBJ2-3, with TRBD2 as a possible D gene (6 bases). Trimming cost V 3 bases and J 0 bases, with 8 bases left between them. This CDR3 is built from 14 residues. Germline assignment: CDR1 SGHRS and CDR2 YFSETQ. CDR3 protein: CASSWRASTDTQYF. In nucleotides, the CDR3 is TGCGCCAGCAGCTGGAGGGCGAGCACAGATACGCAGTATTTT. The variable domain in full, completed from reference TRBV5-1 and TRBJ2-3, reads KAGVTQTPRYLIKTRGQQVTLSCSPISGHRSVSWYQQTPGQGLQFLFEYFSETQRNKGNFPGRFSGRQFSNSRSEMNVSTLELGDSALYLCASSWRASTDTQYFGPGTRLTVL.

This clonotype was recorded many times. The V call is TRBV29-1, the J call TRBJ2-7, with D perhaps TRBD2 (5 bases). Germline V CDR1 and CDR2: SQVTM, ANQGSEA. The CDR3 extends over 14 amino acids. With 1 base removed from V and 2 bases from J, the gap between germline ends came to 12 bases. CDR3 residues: CSVEVGVLAYEQYF. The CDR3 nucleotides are TGCAGCGTTGAAGTCGGGGTTTTGGCCTACGAGCAGTACTTC.

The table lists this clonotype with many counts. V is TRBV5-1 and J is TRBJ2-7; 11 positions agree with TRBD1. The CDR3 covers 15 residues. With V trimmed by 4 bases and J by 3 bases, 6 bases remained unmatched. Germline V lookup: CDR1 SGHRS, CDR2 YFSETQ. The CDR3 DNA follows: TGCGCCAGCAGCAACCGGGACAGGGGGAGCTACGAGCAGTACTTC. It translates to CASSNRDRGSYEQYF.

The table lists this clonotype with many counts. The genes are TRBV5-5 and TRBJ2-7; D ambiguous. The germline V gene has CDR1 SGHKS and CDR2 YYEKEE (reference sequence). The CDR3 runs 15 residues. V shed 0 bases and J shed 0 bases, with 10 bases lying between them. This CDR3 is CASSLGQLSSYEQYF. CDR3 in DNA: TGTGCCAGCAGCTTGGGGCAGCTAAGCTCCTACGAGCAGTACTTC.

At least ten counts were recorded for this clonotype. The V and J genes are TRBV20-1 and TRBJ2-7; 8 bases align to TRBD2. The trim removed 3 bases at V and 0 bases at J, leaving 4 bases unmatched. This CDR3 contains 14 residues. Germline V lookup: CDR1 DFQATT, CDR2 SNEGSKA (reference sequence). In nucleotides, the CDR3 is TGCAGTGCTAGTAGAGGGACTAGCTCCTACGAGCAGTACTTC. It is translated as CSASRGTSSYEQYF.

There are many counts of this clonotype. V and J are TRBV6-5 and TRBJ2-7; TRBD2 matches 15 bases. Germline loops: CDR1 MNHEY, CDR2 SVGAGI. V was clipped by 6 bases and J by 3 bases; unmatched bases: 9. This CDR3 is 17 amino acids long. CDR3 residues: CASSRTSGGAVGYEQYF. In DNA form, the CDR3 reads TGTGCCAGCAGCAGGACTAGCGGGGGGGCCGTTGGCTACGAGCAGTACTTC.

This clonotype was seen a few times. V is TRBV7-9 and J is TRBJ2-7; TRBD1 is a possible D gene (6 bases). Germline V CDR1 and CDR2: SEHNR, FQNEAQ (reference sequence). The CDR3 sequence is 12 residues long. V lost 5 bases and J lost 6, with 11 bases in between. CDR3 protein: CASSRTVLEQYF. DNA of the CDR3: TGTGCCAGCAGCCGGACAGTACTCGAGCAGTACTTC.

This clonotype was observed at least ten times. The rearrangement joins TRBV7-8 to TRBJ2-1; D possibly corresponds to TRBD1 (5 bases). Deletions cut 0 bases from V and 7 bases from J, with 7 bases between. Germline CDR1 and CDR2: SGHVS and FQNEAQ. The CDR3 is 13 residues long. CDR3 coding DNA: TGTGCCAGCAGCTTAGCGGGGCGGAATGAGCAGTTCTTC. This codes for CASSLAGRNEQFF.

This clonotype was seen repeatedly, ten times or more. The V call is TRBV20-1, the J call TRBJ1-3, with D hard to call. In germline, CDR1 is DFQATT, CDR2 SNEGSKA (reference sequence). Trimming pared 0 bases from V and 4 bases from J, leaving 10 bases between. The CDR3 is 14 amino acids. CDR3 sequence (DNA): TGCAGTGCTAGAGATGGAGTAATGGGAAACACCATATATTTT. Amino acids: CSARDGVMGNTIYF.

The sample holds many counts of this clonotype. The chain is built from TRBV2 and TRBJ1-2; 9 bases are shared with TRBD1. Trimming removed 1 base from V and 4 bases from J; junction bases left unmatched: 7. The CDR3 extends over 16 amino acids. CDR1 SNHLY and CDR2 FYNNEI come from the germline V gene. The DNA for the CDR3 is TGTGCCAGCAGTGAAGGAGCGGGACAGGGTGGCTATGGCTACACCTTC. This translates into CASSEGAGQGGYGYTF.

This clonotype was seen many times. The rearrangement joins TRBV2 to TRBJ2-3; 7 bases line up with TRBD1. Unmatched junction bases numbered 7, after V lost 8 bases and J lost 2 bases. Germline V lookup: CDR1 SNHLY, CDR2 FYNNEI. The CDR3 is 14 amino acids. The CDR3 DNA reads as TGTGCCAGCGGGACAGCCTCCCCCACAGATACGCAGTATTTT. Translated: CASGTASPTDTQYF.

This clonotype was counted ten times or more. This chain's CDR3 is CASRRQGEQFF. The CDR3 region has the DNA TGTGCCAGCAGGCGACAGGGCGAGCAGTTCTTC. This chain connects TRBV6-5 to TRBJ2-1, with 7 bases lining up with TRBD1. The germline gives CDR1 MNHEY, CDR2 SVGAGI. V shed 6 bases and J 10 bases; nucleotides not matched to a gene: 3. This CDR3 spans 11 amino acids.